This TCR beta chain was recorded in a study of vaccination and CD4 T cells after COVID-19. As to time point: late sampling 161 to 241 days after vaccination in three convalescent patients. Germline V gene sequence: CDR1 DFQATT, CDR2 SNEGSKA (reference sequence). The CDR3 has 11 residues. The V gene lost 3 bases and the J gene lost 10 bases, with 12 bases spanning the gap. This clonotype was detected a few times. Using its own MiXCR run on the PCR reads, TCRdb lists one record per CDR3 protein. The data contain tens of thousands of distinct CDR3 sequences, about 49% of them seen just once; the ten biggest clones take up 5% to 7.5%.

The sample was CD4+ T cells from blood, taken about 7 months after SARS-CoV-2 vaccination. The sequence was obtained from a human donor who had recovered from COVID-19. The chain carries TRBV20-1 and TRBJ1-1, with D unresolved. DNA for the CDR3: TGCAGTGCTAGTTTGGGTCCCGGAGCTTTCTTT. Translation gives CSASLGPGAFF.